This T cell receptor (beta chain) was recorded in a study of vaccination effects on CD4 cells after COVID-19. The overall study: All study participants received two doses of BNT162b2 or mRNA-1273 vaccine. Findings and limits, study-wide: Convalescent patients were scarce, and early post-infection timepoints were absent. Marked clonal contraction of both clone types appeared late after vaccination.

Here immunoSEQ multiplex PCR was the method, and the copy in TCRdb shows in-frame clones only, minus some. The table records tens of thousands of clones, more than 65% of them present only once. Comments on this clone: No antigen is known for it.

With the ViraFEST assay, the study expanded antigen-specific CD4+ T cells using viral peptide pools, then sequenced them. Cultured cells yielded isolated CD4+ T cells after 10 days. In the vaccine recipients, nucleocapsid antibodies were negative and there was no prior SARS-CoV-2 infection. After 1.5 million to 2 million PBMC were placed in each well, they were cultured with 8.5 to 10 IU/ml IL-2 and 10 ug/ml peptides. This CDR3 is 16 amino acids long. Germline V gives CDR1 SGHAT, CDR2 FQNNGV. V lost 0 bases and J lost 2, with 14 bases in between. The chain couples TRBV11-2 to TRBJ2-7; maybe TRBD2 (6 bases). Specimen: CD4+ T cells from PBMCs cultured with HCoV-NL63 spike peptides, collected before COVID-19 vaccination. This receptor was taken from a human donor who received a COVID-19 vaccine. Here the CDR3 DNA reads TGTGCCAGCAGCTTAGATATTGGAGGGTGGACCTACGAGCAGTACGTC. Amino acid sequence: CASSLDIGGWTYEQYV.